The 8 T cell receptor beta chains below come from one sample, sequenced in a study of cytomegalovirus exposure and HLA in healthy donors. 60 Vbeta and 13 Jbeta primers were used in PCR. Libraries were prepared by immunoSEQ multiplex PCR; TCRdb keeps only in-frame clonotypes and omits some of them. The profile shows roughly 100,000 clones, roughly 71% of them singletons. The material sequenced was PBMCs. The receptors here all came from a woman in her forties in good health and CMV-seronegative.

This chain uses TRBV27 with TRBJ1-1, with 8 positions matching TRBD1. The CDR3 contains 14 residues. V was pared by 4 bases and J by 11 bases, with 12 bases of the junction left unmatched. The germline CDR1 and CDR2 sequences are MNHEY and SMNVEV (reference sequence). The CDR3 nucleotides are TGTGCCAGCAGTTCAAGGGGCAGGGGGCTTCGGGCTTTCTTT. Residues: CASSSRGRGLRAFF.

The rearrangement uses TRBV30 and TRBJ2-5; no clear D gene. The CDR3 runs to 11 residues. CDR1 and CDR2 from the germline V gene are GTSNPN and SVGIG (reference sequence). Trimming pared 4 bases from V and 2 bases from J, leaving 5 bases between. The CDR3 sequence: CAWMRQETQYF. Here the CDR3 DNA reads TGTGCCTGGATGAGGCAAGAGACCCAGTACTTC. Looking up the rest from reference TRBV30 and TRBJ2-5 gives the full variable domain: SQTIHQWPATLVQPVGSPLSLECTVEGTSNPNLYWYRQAAGRGLQLLFYSVGIGQISSEVPQNLSASRPQDRQFILSSKKLLLSDSGFYLCAWMRQETQYFGPGTRLLVL.

This chain joins TRBV2 and TRBJ2-2; perhaps TRBD2 as D (5 bases). This CDR3 is 15 amino acids long. CDR1 and CDR2 from the germline V gene are SNHLY and FYNNEI. Trimming pared 4 bases from V and 5 bases from J, leaving 14 bases between. CDR3 bases: TGTGCCAGCAGTGCGAGGGCTCTCACTACCGGGGAGCTGTTTTTT. It codes for CASSARALTTGELFF.

The chain is built from TRBV7-9 and TRBJ2-7, with D hard to call. The V gene lost 2 bases and the J gene lost 3 bases, with 2 bases spanning the gap. Germline V CDR1 and CDR2: SEHNR, FQNEAQ (reference sequence). The CDR3 is made up of 11 amino acids. The CDR3 DNA sequence: TGTGCCAGCAGCTTACACTACGAGCAGTACTTC. As protein: CASSLHYEQYF.

This chain links TRBV9 with TRBJ2-7; 7 bases fit TRBD2. J gave up 0 bases and V 4 bases, and 10 bases lay outside the gene matches. This CDR3 spans 16 amino acids. The germline gives CDR1 SGDLS, CDR2 YYNGEE. This CDR3 reads CASSLRSGASSYEQYF. The CDR3 region has the DNA TGTGCCAGCAGCCTCCGGAGCGGGGCGTCCTCCTACGAGCAGTACTTC.

The J gene is TRBJ1-3, the V gene TRBV6-1; possibly TRBD1 for D (5 bases). This CDR3 region has 15 residues. Germline CDR1 reads MNHNS; CDR2 reads SASEGT. The V gene lost 5 bases and the J gene lost 2 bases, with 13 bases spanning the gap. The CDR3 nucleotides read TGTGCCAGCAGTACACAGGTAACTCCTGGAAACACCATATATTTT. This encodes CASSTQVTPGNTIYF.

The chain carries TRBV29-1 and TRBJ2-7, with TRBD1 matching 7 bases. Germline lookup yields CDR1 SQVTM and CDR2 ANQGSEA. The J segment lost 3 bases and the V segment lost 4 bases, leaving 9 bases of the junction unmatched. The CDR3 covers 14 residues. CDR3 amino acids: CSVGGQRKSYEQYV. As DNA, the CDR3 is TGCAGCGTTGGGGGACAGCGAAAAAGCTACGAGCAGTACGTC.

The chain uses TRBV5-4 and TRBJ1-6; 7 nucleotides align to TRBD1. The CDR3 has 16 residues. Germline V lookup: CDR1 SGHNT, CDR2 YYREEE (reference sequence). V lost 5 bases and J lost 5; bases outside the gene matches: 10. CDR3 DNA sequence: TGTGCCAGCAGGCCTAGCGGGACAGCGCATAATTCACCCCTCCACTTT. Protein: CASRPSGTAHNSPLHF.